What follows are 32 T cell receptor beta chains derived from one specimen sequenced in a study of OX40 agonist ivuxolimab in advanced cancers. The table came from immunoSEQ multiplex PCR; TCRdb's copy has only in-frame clones and leaves some out. The sample includes around 57,000 clones, around 92% of them seen just once. Source: CD4+ or CD8+ T cells sorted from blood, taken in a trial of the OX40 agonist ivuxolimab. The receptors originated from an adult with an advanced solid tumor such as melanoma, head and neck, liver or kidney cancer.

The chain employs TRBV6-5 and TRBJ1-1; D not resolved. Germline loops: CDR1 MNHEY, CDR2 SVGAGI. The CDR3 consists of 14 residues. V lost 4 bases and J 11 bases, leaving 20 bases between the germline ends. In DNA form, the CDR3 reads TGTGCCAGCAGTTTCGGGGTTCAATGGGGTGACGCTTTCTTT. Translating it yields CASSFGVQWGDAFF.

The chain carries TRBV28 and TRBJ2-3, with TRBD1 matching over 7 bases. Germline V gives CDR1 MDHEN, CDR2 SYDVKM. This CDR3 has 16 residues. V lost 6 bases and J lost 2; bases outside the gene matches: 11. DNA for the CDR3: TGTGCCAGCAGGCCCGGGACAGTCCGATCCACAGATACGCAGTATTTT. It encodes CASRPGTVRSTDTQYF.

The rearrangement joins TRBV11-3 to TRBJ2-3, with 10 bases that match TRBD1. V dropped 5 bases and J dropped 6; count of bases not matched to a gene: 8. This CDR3 spans 15 amino acids. CDR1 SGHNT and CDR2 YENEEA come from the germline V gene. In DNA form, the CDR3 reads TGTGCCAGCAGCCCAGGGACAGGGGCTTCGGATACGCAGTATTTT. This sequence encodes CASSPGTGASDTQYF.

This clone was seen only once. The chain couples TRBV6-5 to TRBJ2-7; maybe TRBD2 (5 bases). This CDR3 is 15 amino acids long. Trimming shortened V by 0 bases and J by 6 bases, and 15 bases separated the two germline ends. Germline V CDR1 and CDR2: MNHEY, SVGAGI. The CDR3 protein is CASSYSTTLGGEQYF. The CDR3 DNA is TGTGCCAGCAGTTACTCGACCACACTAGGAGGCGAGCAGTACTTC.

The chain links TRBV5-4 to TRBJ2-6; D unresolved. The CDR3 contains 13 residues. V lost 1 base and J 4 bases, leaving 3 bases between the germline ends. CDR1 and CDR2 (germline): SGHNT, YYREEE (reference sequence). CDR3 nucleotide sequence: TGTGCCAGCAGCTTGCCCGGGGCCAACGTCCTGACTTTC. Residues: CASSLPGANVLTF.

V is TRBV7-9 and J is TRBJ2-7; 7 nucleotides line up with TRBD1. Germline loops: CDR1 SEHNR, CDR2 FQNEAQ (reference sequence). The CDR3 contains 18 residues. V lost 0 bases, J lost 3 bases, and 14 bases stayed unmatched. The CDR3 nucleotides are TGTGCCAGCAGCTTAGCCGTACGAGACAGGGAAACTTACTACGAGCAGTACTTC. Protein: CASSLAVRDRETYYEQYF.

J is TRBJ2-5 and V is TRBV7-8, with 7 bases lining up with TRBD1. The germline CDR1 and CDR2 sequences are SGHVS and FQNEAQ. The CDR3 totals 14 residues. The V and J ends lost 5 bases and 3 bases, in that order; junction bases with no gene match: 6. CDR3 amino acids: CASSPFTGEETQYF. CDR3 DNA sequence: TGTGCCAGCAGCCCATTTACAGGGGAAGAGACCCAGTACTTC.

This rearrangement joins TRBV25-1 to TRBJ2-3; no definite D call. CDR3 length: 13 amino acids. The germline V gene has CDR1 MGHDK and CDR2 SYGVNS. The germline V and J ends were trimmed by 7 bases and 3 bases, with 11 bases remaining between them. The CDR3 sequence: CASTRKKTDTQYF. CDR3 sequence (DNA): TGTGCCAGCACCCGAAAAAAGACAGATACGCAGTATTTT.

This clone was detected once. The rearrangement uses TRBV6-1 and TRBJ2-5; D uncertain. Trimming stripped 4 bases from V and 3 bases from J, with 9 bases between. This CDR3 has 13 amino acids. Germline CDR1 is MNHNS and CDR2 is SASEGT. The CDR3 is CASSADLEETQYF. The CDR3 nucleotides are TGTGCCAGCAGTGCTGATCTGGAAGAGACCCAGTACTTC.

The rearrangement joins TRBV6-5 to TRBJ2-1, with D perhaps TRBD1 (6 bases). V lost 4 bases and J 3 bases, leaving 13 bases between the germline ends. Germline V gene data show CDR1 as MNHEY and CDR2 as SVGAGI. There are 15 residues in the CDR3. CDR3 sequence (DNA): TGTGCCAGCAGTTCATTAGGGGGTGGCTACAATGAGCAGTTCTTC. This gives the protein CASSSLGGGYNEQFF.

V is TRBV4-1 and J is TRBJ1-6; D possibly corresponds to TRBD1 (5 bases). V shed 0 bases and J shed 9 bases, with 12 bases lying between them. Germline V gene data show CDR1 as MGHRA and CDR2 as YSYEKL. The CDR3 is 15 amino acids. CDR3 protein: CASSQDGQGRSPLHF. The CDR3 region has the DNA TGCGCCAGCAGCCAAGATGGCCAGGGACGTTCACCCCTCCACTTT.

There are a few counts of this clone. The chain uses TRBV19 and TRBJ1-5, with 8 bases fitting TRBD1. With 6 bases clipped from V and 5 bases from J, the junction kept 9 bases outside the gene matches. The CDR3 is 15 amino acids. The V gene's germline CDR1 is LNHDA and CDR2 SQIVND (reference sequence). CDR3 DNA: TGTGCCAGTAGAATGGACAGGGTAGGATATCAGCCCCAGCATTTT. Protein: CASRMDRVGYQPQHF.

The V gene is TRBV4-2, the J gene TRBJ2-1, with TRBD2 identical over 12 bases. This CDR3 contains 15 residues. V lost 5 bases to trimming and J lost 5 bases; unmatched junction nucleotides: 4. Germline loops: CDR1 LGHNA, CDR2 YNFKEQ. The CDR3 nucleotides are TGTGCCAGCAGCGAAGGACTAGCGGGGAACAATGAGCAGTTCTTC. This gives the protein CASSEGLAGNNEQFF.

This chain uses TRBV28 with TRBJ2-3, with TRBD1 as a possible D gene (7 bases). The germline V and J ends were trimmed by 3 bases and 3 bases, with 10 bases remaining between them. The CDR3 consists of 14 residues. Per germline, CDR1 MDHEN and CDR2 SYDVKM. The CDR3 sequence is CASSFQGGTDTQYF. The CDR3 DNA reads as TGTGCCAGCAGTTTTCAGGGGGGAACAGATACGCAGTATTTT.

The CDR3: CASSRTSEGEQFF. The DNA for the CDR3 is TGTGCCAGCAGTCGGACTAGCGAAGGTGAGCAGTTCTTC. The chain recombines TRBV6-5 with TRBJ2-1, with TRBD2 identical over 9 bases. The CDR3 is made up of 13 amino acids. Germline V gives CDR1 MNHEY, CDR2 SVGAGI. The junction had 5 bases not matched to a gene; V was cut back by 5 bases and J by 9 bases.

The chain uses TRBV5-1 and TRBJ2-5; the D is unclear. Germline-derived CDR1 and CDR2 are SGHRS and YFSETQ. The CDR3 length is 13 residues. V was shortened by 0 bases and J by 5 bases, with 8 bases between the two germline ends. CDR3 coding DNA: TGCGCCAGCAGCTTGGGGTTATTGGAGACCCAGTACTTC. It specifies CASSLGLLETQYF. Variable domain in full (rest from reference TRBV5-1 and TRBJ2-5): KAGVTQTPRYLIKTRGQQVTLSCSPISGHRSVSWYQQTPGQGLQFLFEYFSETQRNKGNFPGRFSGRQFSNSRSEMNVSTLELGDSALYLCASSLGLLETQYFGPGTRLLVL.

This sequence joins TRBV7-8 and TRBJ1-5; maybe TRBD1 (5 bases). This CDR3 is 14 amino acids long. V lost 6 bases to trimming and J lost 6 bases, with 15 bases between them. Germline-derived CDR1 and CDR2 are SGHVS and FQNEAQ. CDR3 in DNA: TGTGCCAGCAGTCTCTACCAGGGAGGTCAGCCCCAGCATTTT. This translates into CASSLYQGGQPQHF.

The chain recombines TRBV29-1 with TRBJ2-3; 10 bases align to TRBD2. Germline V gene lookup returns CDR1 SQVTM and CDR2 ANQGSEA. The CDR3 sequence is 21 residues long. V lost 3 bases to trimming and J lost 0 bases; unmatched junction nucleotides: 21. CDR3 sequence (DNA): TGCAGCGTTGATTCAGAGATTTGGTCGGGACTAGCGCAGACTAGCACAGATACGCAGTATTTT. Encoded protein: CSVDSEIWSGLAQTSTDTQYF.

This sequence joins TRBV5-6 and TRBJ2-1; 12 bases map to TRBD2. There are 16 residues in the CDR3. In germline, CDR1 is SGHDT, CDR2 YYEEEE. Trimming at V came to 3 bases and at J to 7 bases, leaving 8 bases not matched to a gene. The CDR3 DNA reads TGTGCCAGCAGCTCTGAGACTAGCGGGAGAGGTAATGAGCAGTTCTTC. This translates into CASSSETSGRGNEQFF.

This rearrangement joins TRBV6-5 to TRBJ1-3; no reliable D call. Germline CDR1 reads MNHEY; CDR2 reads SVGAGI. V lost 2 bases to trimming and J lost 0 bases, with 11 bases between them. The CDR3 runs 16 residues. The CDR3, as DNA: TGTGCCAGCAGTTACACCGGGGAAAGCTCTGGAAACACCATATATTTT. The encoded protein is CASSYTGESSGNTIYF.

V is TRBV28 and J is TRBJ1-2, with 8 bases identical to TRBD1. This CDR3 has 14 amino acids. CDR1 and CDR2 (germline): MDHEN, SYDVKM. Losses at the gene ends were 7 bases for V and 8 bases for J; bases not matched to a gene: 12. The DNA of the CDR3 is TGTGCCAGCACCTCCGGACAGGGCCGGAGGGGCTACACCTTC. Protein sequence: CASTSGQGRRGYTF.

The rearrangement links TRBV13 to TRBJ2-3, with D uncertain. Trimming took 4 bases from V and 4 from J, leaving 6 bases between them. CDR3 length: 12 amino acids. Germline CDR1 reads PRHDT; CDR2 reads FYEKMQ (reference sequence). Here the CDR3 DNA reads TGTGCCAGCAGCTCCCGCCCAGATACGCAGTATTTT. Protein: CASSSRPDTQYF.

The chain couples TRBV6-5 to TRBJ1-3; 8 bases line up with TRBD1. V shed 4 bases and J 7 bases; nucleotides not matched to a gene: 9. The germline CDR1 and CDR2 sequences are MNHEY and SVGAGI. The CDR3 totals 15 residues. The CDR3 DNA reads TGTGCCAGCAGTTCCTTCGGACAGGGTATCAACACCATATATTTT. Translating gives CASSSFGQGINTIYF.

This chain uses TRBV27 with TRBJ2-6, with 8 bases lining up with TRBD1. J lost 4 bases, V lost 7 bases, and 6 bases had no gene match. This CDR3 comprises 15 residues. Germline CDR1 reads MNHEY; CDR2 reads SMNVEV (reference sequence). CDR3 sequence reads: CASTDRGRGANVLTF. The CDR3 DNA follows: TGTGCCAGCACAGACAGGGGTCGGGGGGCCAACGTCCTGACTTTC.

The CDR3 DNA reads as TGTGCCAGCAGTTTATTAGCGGGGGGGCCTACAGATACGCAGTATTTT. Amino acids: CASSLLAGGPTDTQYF. This chain links TRBV27 with TRBJ2-3; 11 positions match TRBD2. The CDR3 runs to 16 residues. V shed 1 base, J shed 3 bases, and the junction held 3 bases outside the gene matches. Germline CDR1 is MNHEY and CDR2 is SMNVEV (reference sequence).

The chain carries TRBV27 and TRBJ2-7; 7 bases map to TRBD1. CDR1 and CDR2 from the germline V gene are MNHEY and SMNVEV (reference sequence). Trimming removed 7 bases from V and 3 bases from J; junction bases left unmatched: 9. The CDR3 loop spans 14 amino acids. The CDR3 here is CASTTGTAFYEQYF. For the CDR3, the DNA is TGTGCCAGCACTACTGGGACAGCGTTCTACGAGCAGTACTTC.

This clone occurred once. The chain joins TRBV28 to TRBJ1-5; the D gene is possibly TRBD1 (5 bases). Trimming left V 0 bases short and J 6 bases short, with 12 bases between. The CDR3 runs 15 residues. Germline assignment: CDR1 MDHEN and CDR2 SYDVKM. DNA for the CDR3: TGTGCCAGCAGTTTATGGGACGATGGGGGTCAGCCCCAGCATTTT. This encodes CASSLWDDGGQPQHF.

The chain recombines TRBV28 with TRBJ2-3; TRBD2 matches at 7 bases. Germline V gene sequence: CDR1 MDHEN, CDR2 SYDVKM. J was trimmed by 4 bases and V by 2 bases; bases with no gene match: 12. CDR3 length: 17 residues. This chain's CDR3 is CASSLSVPAGKADTQYF. CDR3 coding DNA: TGTGCCAGCAGTTTAAGCGTCCCAGCGGGGAAGGCAGATACGCAGTATTTT.

The chain recombines TRBV5-6 with TRBJ2-2, with a tentative D call TRBD1 (5 bases). Germline assignment: CDR1 SGHDT and CDR2 YYEEEE. Trimming took 0 bases from V and 6 from J, leaving 15 bases between them. This CDR3 is 16 amino acids long. Here the CDR3 DNA reads TGTGCCAGCAGCTTGGCCTCTTCAGGGTTCGCCGGGGAGCTGTTTTTT. It is translated as CASSLASSGFAGELFF.

The V call is TRBV6-5, the J call TRBJ2-1; D might be TRBD2 (6 bases). The CDR3 is 15 amino acids. Germline V gene lookup returns CDR1 MNHEY and CDR2 SVGAGI. V was shortened by 5 bases and J by 8 bases, with 19 bases between the two germline ends. CDR3 sequence: CASSPTAGVGDEQFF. The CDR3 DNA sequence: TGTGCCAGCAGTCCCACAGCGGGTGTGGGGGATGAGCAGTTCTTC.

The chain employs TRBV7-9 and TRBJ2-7; D unresolved. Germline CDR1 reads SEHNR; CDR2 reads FQNEAQ (reference sequence). Trimming left V 5 bases short and J 3 bases short, with 5 bases between. This CDR3 has 11 amino acids. The CDR3 is CASSNNYEQYV. CDR3 DNA sequence: TGTGCCAGCAGCAATAACTACGAGCAGTACGTC.

The J gene is TRBJ2-2, the V gene TRBV10-3; no reliable D call. The ends were cut back, 3 bases at V and 5 bases at J, with 13 bases in the middle. CDR1 and CDR2 (germline): ENHRY, SYGVKD. CDR3 size: 15 residues. Here the CDR3 DNA reads TGTGCCATCAGTGACATAAGGGTTCGAACCGGGGAGCTGTTTTTT. Its protein product is CAISDIRVRTGELFF.